This is a list of T cell receptor beta chains from one sample in a study of blood T cell repertoires in COVID-19. The method was immunoSEQ multiplex PCR; TCRdb's version includes in-frame clones alone and lacks a portion of them. The sample yields about 170,000 clones, roughly 93% seen once. Sequencing was performed on peripheral blood. The receptor source for this set is a young man with COVID-19, enrolled during active disease. CDR3s include the opening cysteine and the closing phenylalanine or tryptophan. Fields, in order: J gene, clone size, V gene, D gene, CDR3 protein, CDR3 DNA. D genes are given only for firm matches. Size is stated for part of the rows, as once, few or many counts, or as a class when the clone is expanded.

TRBJ1-1	once	TRBV6-2/TRBV6-3	.	CASSSVPGQPTEAFF	TGTGCCAGCAGTTCCGTTCCTGGACAGCCCACTGAAGCTTTCTTT
TRBJ2-3	.	TRBV4-1	TRBD2	CASSLIAGGPDTQYF	TGCGCCAGCAGCCTTATAGCGGGAGGGCCCGATACGCAGTATTTT
TRBJ1-1	.	TRBV6-5	TRBD1	CASSYRQGSTEAFF	TGTGCCAGCAGTTACCGACAGGGTAGCACTGAAGCTTTCTTT
TRBJ2-7	.	TRBV27	TRBD1	CASSFGTAYEQYF	TGTGCCAGCAGTTTTGGGACAGCCTACGAGCAGTACTTC
TRBJ1-6	.	TRBV27	TRBD1	CASSLFGTVESYNSPLHF	TGTGCCAGCAGTTTATTTGGGACAGTGGAATCCTATAATTCACCCCTCCACTTT
TRBJ2-7	.	TRBV11-2	TRBD2	CASSLDRLGLAGRNPYEQYF	TGTGCCAGCAGCTTAGATCGGTTGGGACTAGCGGGGAGGAATCCCTACGAGCAGTACTTC
TRBJ2-4	.	TRBV19	.	CASSIVWGLGKNIQYF	TGTGCCAGTAGTATAGTATGGGGGCTAGGCAAAAACATTCAGTACTTC
TRBJ1-2	.	TRBV19	.	CASSLIDGGARGYTF	TGTGCCAGTAGTCTCATCGATGGAGGGGCGCGTGGCTACACCTTC
TRBJ1-5	.	TRBV19	TRBD1	CASSTPGQWDQPQHF	TGTGCCAGTAGTACACCGGGACAGTGGGATCAGCCCCAGCATTTT
TRBJ2-1	once	TRBV6-2/TRBV6-3	TRBD1	CASSSWTGSSYNEQFF	TGTGCCAGCAGTTCCTGGACAGGGAGCTCCTACAATGAGCAGTTCTTC
TRBJ1-6	.	TRBV4-1	TRBD1	CASSPRGLGDSPLHF	TGCGCCAGCAGCCCCAGGGGGCTCGGGGATTCACCCCTCCACTTT
TRBJ1-1	.	TRBV7-2	.	CASSLSRGAEAFF	TGTGCCAGCAGCTTATCCCGGGGGGCTGAAGCTTTCTTT
TRBJ2-1	.	TRBV19	TRBD2	CASSTPGGDEQFF	TGTGCCAGTAGTACCCCGGGAGGCGATGAGCAGTTCTTC
TRBJ2-3	once	TRBV27	TRBD2	CASSPLLAGGPMTQYF	TGTGCCAGCAGTCCCCTACTAGCGGGAGGGCCGATGACGCAGTATTTT
TRBJ2-1	.	TRBV28	TRBD2	CASSPEGRGARNEQFF	TGTGCCAGCAGCCCAGAGGGGCGGGGGGCAAGGAATGAGCAGTTCTTC
TRBJ2-1	.	TRBV5-6	.	CASSLARYEQFF	TGTGCCAGCAGCTTGGCCCGCTACGAGCAGTTCTTC
TRBJ2-5	.	TRBV10-1	.	CASSESKGDRLGTQYF	TGCGCCAGCAGTGAGTCGAAGGGGGATCGCTTGGGGACCCAGTACTTC
TRBJ1-1	many	TRBV6-5	TRBD1	CASSHTGTGAFF	TGTGCCAGCAGTCACACGGGGACAGGGGCTTTCTTT
TRBJ1-5	.	TRBV6-2/TRBV6-3	.	CASSPGHSNQPQHF	TGTGCCAGCAGTCCGGGACATTCCAATCAGCCCCAGCATTTT
TRBJ2-2	.	TRBV30	.	CACQKPPNTGELFF	TGTGCCTGCCAGAAACCCCCGAACACCGGGGAGCTGTTTTTT
TRBJ1-2	.	TRBV30	.	CAWSVRLGYGYTF	TGTGCCTGGAGTGTACGTCTCGGCTATGGCTACACCTTC
TRBJ1-2	.	TRBV9	TRBD1	CASSALDRGGNGYTF	TGTGCCAGCAGCGCCCTCGACAGGGGAGGGAATGGCTACACCTTC
TRBJ1-3	.	TRBV28	.	CASTITTGSRPGNTIYF	TGTGCCAGCACCATAACGACGGGGAGTCGGCCTGGAAACACCATATATTTT
TRBJ1-3	.	TRBV5-4	.	CASSSDGGMGNTIYF	TGTGCCAGCAGCTCCGATGGAGGGATGGGAAACACCATATATTTT
TRBJ2-7	few	TRBV29-1	.	CSVLAGAHYEQYF	TGCAGCGTTCTGGCGGGGGCTCACTACGAGCAGTACTTC
TRBJ1-5	.	TRBV6-2/TRBV6-3	.	CASSPNRVGQPQHF	TGTGCCAGCAGTCCGAACAGGGTAGGACAGCCCCAGCATTTT
TRBJ2-7	.	TRBV11-2	.	CASSLVAGLSYEQYF	TGTGCCAGCAGCTTAGTGGCAGGGCTCTCCTACGAGCAGTACTTC
TRBJ2-1	.	TRBV5-8	.	CASSVGHLNEQFF	TGTGCCAGCAGCGTGGGACACCTCAATGAGCAGTTCTTC
TRBJ1-1	once	TRBV30	.	CAWSAGGGTEAFF	TGTGCCTGGAGCGCGGGAGGGGGCACTGAAGCTTTCTTT
TRBJ2-7	.	TRBV21-1	.	CASRSWTALDYEQYF	TGTGCCAGCAGATCATGGACAGCTCTGGACTACGAGCAGTACTTC
TRBJ2-1	.	TRBV5-5	TRBD1	CASSLDVRGYNEQFF	TGTGCCAGCAGCTTAGACGTCAGGGGGTACAATGAGCAGTTCTTC
TRBJ2-7	.	TRBV5-4	TRBD2	CASSFGLAGAGGLYEQYF	TGTGCCAGCAGTTTCGGACTAGCGGGAGCCGGAGGACTCTACGAGCAGTACTTC